This T cell receptor beta chain was identified in a study of T cells in Graves' hyperthyroidism and ophthalmopathy. The CDR3 regions of TCR beta were amplified from RNA transcripts. The HTBI set primed first-round TCR CDR3 RT-PCR. TCRdb reanalysed the multiplex PCR reads using MiXCR and keeps one entry per CDR3 protein. The table includes about 290,000 distinct CDR3 sequences, roughly an eighth detected once. This clonotype has just a few counts. Absent ophthalmopathy progression within 18 months defined stable Graves' hyperthyroidism. Diagnoses were established using clinical symptoms, serum thyroxine and TRAb, thyroid ultrasound and orbital computed tomography. This receptor was taken from a woman between 35 and 50 years old with Graves' hyperthyroidism. Sequencing was carried out using blood.

The CDR3 DNA follows: TGTGCCAGCAGCACCCCGGCCCCGTTAGGCTACACCTTC. It yields the protein CASSTPAPLGYTF. The chain has TRBV7-9 and TRBJ1-2; unclear D gene. This CDR3 is 13 amino acids long. Trimming removed 5 bases from V and 8 bases from J, with 15 bases in between. Per germline, CDR1 SEHNR and CDR2 FQNEAQ (reference sequence).